Below, 23 T cell receptor beta chains from the same sample are listed, as sequenced in a study of blood T cell repertoires in COVID-19. Produced via immunoSEQ multiplex PCR; TCRdb's table is partial and in-frame only. Of about 140,000 clones listed, over 70% are singletons. The source material was peripheral blood. These receptors were obtained from a man between 45 and 60 years old with active COVID-19.

This clone appeared a few times. This chain links TRBV3-1 (or the pseudogene TRBV3-2) with TRBJ2-7; D unclear. CDR1 and CDR2 from the germline V gene are LGHDT and YNNKEL (reference sequence). Between the trimmed V and J ends, which lost 0 bases and 7 bases, there was a span of 13 bases. This CDR3 contains 14 residues. CDR3 loop: CASSQDTVPREQYF. The CDR3 coding sequence is TGTGCCAGCAGCCAAGATACGGTCCCTAGAGAGCAGTACTTC.

As concerns this clone: One end of the junction fails to match germline, which may point to a read error. This sequence joins TRBV5-5 and TRBJ1-1, with 12 bases lining up with TRBD1. CDR1 is SGHKS and CDR2 is YYEKEE in the germline V gene (reference sequence). CDR3 length equals 16 residues. The CDR3 DNA reads TGTGCCAGCAGCTTTTCACCGGGACAGGGGGCAACTGGAGCTTTCTTT. Amino acid sequence: CASSFSPGQGATGAFF. Filled out from reference TRBV5-5 and TRBJ1-1, the complete variable domain reads DAGVTQSPTHLIKTRGQQVTLRCSPISGHKSVSWYQQVLGQGPQFIFQYYEKEERGRGNFPDRFSARQFPNYSSELNVNALLLGDSALYLCASSFSPGQGATGAFFGQGTRLTVV.

The chain recombines TRBV27 with TRBJ1-1; weak D call: TRBD1 (5 bases). The CDR3 runs 15 residues. Looked up from germline, CDR1 is MNHEY and CDR2 is SMNVEV (reference sequence). Trimming took 5 bases from V and 2 from J, leaving 15 bases between them. The CDR3 is CASSRTGGVNTEAFF. The CDR3 DNA reads as TGTGCCAGCAGTAGAACAGGTGGGGTCAACACTGAAGCTTTCTTT.

The V and J genes are TRBV11-2 and TRBJ2-5; tentative D call: TRBD2 (7 bases). The CDR3 is made up of 15 amino acids. Trimming removed 3 bases at V and 7 bases at J, with 18 bases between. Germline assignment: CDR1 SGHAT and CDR2 FQNNGV. Written as DNA, the CDR3 is TGTGCCAGCAGCTTCCGAGGGGGGGAGCGTGGGACCCAGTACTTC. Its protein product is CASSFRGGERGTQYF.

The rearrangement uses TRBV19 and TRBJ1-2; TRBD1 matches 7 bases. There are 14 residues in the CDR3. Germline V CDR1 and CDR2: LNHDA, SQIVND (reference sequence). Trimming cost V 6 bases and J 5 bases; bases outside gene matches: 9. CDR3 residues: CASRTTGIRYGYTF. The CDR3 DNA is TGTGCCAGTAGGACGACAGGGATACGGTATGGCTACACCTTC.

The V and J genes are TRBV6-5 and TRBJ2-7; D is unresolved. Trimming removed 2 bases from V and 7 bases from J, with 15 bases in between. The CDR3 is made up of 14 amino acids. Germline assignment: CDR1 MNHEY and CDR2 SVGAGI. The CDR3 nucleotides are TGTGCCAGCAGTTACCAACCCCGGGTGCCGGAGCAGTACTTC. Translated: CASSYQPRVPEQYF.

This rearrangement joins TRBV6-4 to TRBJ2-2; D uncertain. Germline CDR1 MRHNA, CDR2 SNTAGT. CDR3 length equals 14 residues. V was trimmed by 9 bases and J by 5 bases, leaving 16 bases between them. CDR3 bases: TGTGCCAGGGAACCTCCCAGGAAAACCGGGGAGCTGTTTTTT. Translation gives CAREPPRKTGELFF.

This clone turned up a few times. The genes are TRBV6-5 and TRBJ1-2; maybe TRBD1 (5 bases). The CDR3 has 13 residues. Germline V lookup: CDR1 MNHEY, CDR2 SVGAGI. Trimming cost V 5 bases and J 7 bases, with 14 bases left between them. The CDR3 here is CASSNRQGGGYTF. The CDR3 bases are TGTGCCAGCAGTAATCGGCAGGGAGGTGGCTACACCTTC.

The chain has TRBV9 and TRBJ2-7, with 9 bases fitting TRBD1. The V gene end was trimmed by 0 bases and the J gene end by 6 bases; junction bases not matched to a gene: 1. Germline loops: CDR1 SGDLS, CDR2 YYNGEE. This CDR3 comprises 13 residues. CDR3 nucleotide sequence: TGTGCCAGCAGCGTAGTGACAGGGGGCGAGCAGTACTTC. Translated, it gives CASSVVTGGEQYF. Looking up the rest from reference TRBV9 and TRBJ2-7 gives the full variable domain: DSGVTQTPKHLITATGQRVTLRCSPRSGDLSVYWYQQSLDQGLQFLIQYYNGEERAKGNILERFSAQQFPDLHSELNLSSLELGDSALYFCASSVVTGGEQYFGPGTRLTVT.

V usage is TRBV28 and J usage is TRBJ2-3; 8 bases match TRBD2. V trimming: 1 base; J trimming: 4 bases; junction bases outside the gene matches: 4. Germline assignment: CDR1 MDHEN and CDR2 SYDVKM. The CDR3 is 15 amino acids. The CDR3 region has the DNA TGTGCCAGCAGTTTATCGGGGGGGCTGCCAGATACGCAGTATTTT. As protein: CASSLSGGLPDTQYF.

This chain links TRBV5-1 with TRBJ2-1, with a weak D call TRBD2 (7 bases). V lost 5 bases, J lost 5 bases, and 14 bases lay in between. This CDR3 is built from 14 residues. Germline loops: CDR1 SGHRS, CDR2 YFSETQ. The CDR3 is CASRGGAQNNEQFF. The CDR3, as DNA: TGCGCCAGCAGAGGGGGGGCCCAAAACAATGAGCAGTTCTTC.

The V and J genes are TRBV7-2 and TRBJ1-1; D gene unclear. V was trimmed by 5 bases and J by 0 bases, leaving 19 bases between them. The CDR3 covers 17 residues. Germline loops: CDR1 SGHTA, CDR2 FQGNSA. For the CDR3, the DNA is TGTGCCAGCAGCCCCGGGGAGGGCAAAGGCCTGAACACTGAAGCTTTCTTT. This gives the protein CASSPGEGKGLNTEAFF.

DNA of the CDR3: TGTGCCAGCAGCTCCCACAGGAAGAAGAACACTGAAGCTTTCTTT. As protein: CASSSHRKKNTEAFF. V is TRBV11-1 and J is TRBJ1-1; tentatively, D is TRBD1 (5 bases). V was trimmed by 4 bases and J by 1 base, leaving 13 bases between them. There are 15 residues in the CDR3. The germline V gene has CDR1 SGHAT and CDR2 FQDESV (reference sequence).

The chain couples TRBV11-2 to TRBJ1-4; the D gene is possibly TRBD1 (6 bases). Between the trimmed V and J ends, which lost 4 bases and 14 bases, there was a span of 17 bases. CDR1 and CDR2 from the germline V gene are SGHAT and FQNNGV. This CDR3 has 13 amino acids. CDR3 loop: CASSSFEQGGLFF. The CDR3 nucleotides are TGTGCCAGCAGCTCTTTTGAACAGGGCGGGCTGTTTTTT.

This clone was observed once. The chain carries TRBV6-1 and TRBJ1-4; 7 nucleotides line up with TRBD1. This CDR3 has 14 amino acids. V lost 2 bases, J lost 7 bases, and 4 bases stayed unmatched. Germline V gene lookup returns CDR1 MNHNS and CDR2 SASEGT. The CDR3 protein is CASSEWQGGEKLFF. The CDR3 nucleotides read TGTGCCAGCAGTGAATGGCAGGGGGGTGAAAAACTGTTTTTT.

The chain links TRBV9 to TRBJ1-1, with 9 bases aligning to TRBD1. This CDR3 has 14 amino acids. Germline CDR1 SGDLS, CDR2 YYNGEE. Trimming at V came to 5 bases and at J to 5 bases, leaving 7 bases not matched to a gene. The CDR3 loop is CASSPGQGWTEAFF. Written as DNA, the CDR3 is TGTGCCAGCAGTCCGGGACAGGGATGGACTGAAGCTTTCTTT.

The V call is TRBV5-8, the J call TRBJ1-4; D remains unclear. The ends were cut back, 2 bases at V and 7 bases at J, with 12 bases in the middle. Germline V gene lookup returns CDR1 SGHTS and CDR2 YDEGEE. CDR3 length equals 14 residues. Here the CDR3 DNA reads TGTGCCAGCAGCTTTGGACTCCCGGGTGAAAAACTGTTTTTT. This translates into CASSFGLPGEKLFF.

V gene TRBV20-1 combines with J gene TRBJ2-3; TRBD2 matches 8 bases. The trim removed 3 bases at V and 3 bases at J, leaving 26 bases unmatched. The CDR3 length is 21 residues. Germline V gives CDR1 DFQATT, CDR2 SNEGSKA (reference sequence). The CDR3 spells CSASFNPRFGRGGDLTDTQYF. CDR3 DNA: TGCAGTGCTAGTTTTAATCCCCGGTTTGGTCGGGGGGGGGACCTGACAGATACGCAGTATTTT.

The chain couples TRBV5-5 to TRBJ1-1, with D unresolved. V lost 0 bases, J lost 5 bases, and 8 bases lay in between. There are 13 residues in the CDR3. Germline V lookup: CDR1 SGHKS, CDR2 YYEKEE (reference sequence). The CDR3 coding sequence is TGTGCCAGCAGCTTGGCCGTTTTGACTGAAGCTTTCTTT. Its translation is CASSLAVLTEAFF.

V gene TRBV11-2 combines with J gene TRBJ2-2; D possibly corresponds to TRBD1 (6 bases). Germline values: CDR1 SGHAT, CDR2 FQNNGV. CDR3 length equals 14 residues. Trimming removed 2 bases at V and 7 bases at J, with 11 bases between. CDR3 sequence: CASSLNRVVGELFF. The CDR3 DNA is TGTGCCAGCAGCTTAAACAGGGTGGTCGGGGAGCTGTTTTTT.

The CDR3 coding sequence is TGTGCCAGCAGCTTAGCCAGTACTAAAGAGACCCAGTACTTC. It yields the protein CASSLASTKETQYF. The V and J genes are TRBV7-9 and TRBJ2-5; D not resolved. Trimming pared 0 bases from V and 3 bases from J, leaving 8 bases between. This CDR3 comprises 14 residues. Germline lookup yields CDR1 SEHNR and CDR2 FQNEAQ (reference sequence).

This clone has a single count. The rearrangement links TRBV2 to TRBJ2-3, with 7 bases matching TRBD1. With V trimmed by 4 bases and J by 7 bases, 11 bases remained unmatched. The V gene's germline CDR1 is SNHLY and CDR2 FYNNEI. The length of the CDR3 is 15 residues. The CDR3 DNA sequence: TGTGCCAGCAGTGGCCACCAGGGGGTAGGGTATACGCAGTATTTT. This gives the protein CASSGHQGVGYTQYF.

The chain uses TRBV25-1 and TRBJ2-5; the D gene is possibly TRBD1 (5 bases). CDR1 MGHDK and CDR2 SYGVNS come from the germline V gene. V lost 1 base, J lost 6 bases, and 12 bases lay in between. The CDR3 contains 14 residues. Written as DNA, the CDR3 is TGTGCCAGCAGTGAATCTGTGGGGCGCAAGACCCAGTACTTC. It translates to CASSESVGRKTQYF.